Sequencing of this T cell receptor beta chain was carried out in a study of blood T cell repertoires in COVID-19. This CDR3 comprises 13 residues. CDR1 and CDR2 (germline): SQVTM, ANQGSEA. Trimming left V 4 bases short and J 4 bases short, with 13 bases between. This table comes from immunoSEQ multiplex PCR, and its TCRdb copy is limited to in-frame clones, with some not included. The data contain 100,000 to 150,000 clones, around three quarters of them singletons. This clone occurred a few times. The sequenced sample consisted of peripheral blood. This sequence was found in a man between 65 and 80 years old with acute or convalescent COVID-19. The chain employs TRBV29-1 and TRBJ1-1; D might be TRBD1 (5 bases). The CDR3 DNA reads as TGCAGCGTTGCATTCCAGGGCGGCACTGAAGCTTTCTTT. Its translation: CSVAFQGGTEAFF.